A selection of T cell receptor beta chains follows, all from one sample in a study of blood T cell repertoires in COVID-19. Clones were sequenced by immunoSEQ multiplex PCR, and TCRdb holds only the in-frame ones, with some missing. The data show under 150,000 clones, around nine tenths seen once. Material for sequencing was peripheral blood. The receptors originated from a woman in her forties with acute or convalescent COVID-19. Both conserved end residues are part of each CDR3. A D gene is named only where the DNA matches it firmly. Clone size appears in some rows only: once, few, many, or a class for an expanded clone.

TRBV7-9	TRBJ2-5	NA	TRBD1	TGTGCCAGCAGCCCGGACCGGACAGGGAAACAAGAGACCCAGTACTTC	CASSPDRTGKQETQYF
TRBV30	TRBJ1-2	once	TRBD1	TGTGCCTGGAGTCGACAGGGCGATGGCTACACCTTC	CAWSRQGDGYTF
TRBV4-1	TRBJ2-5	NA	NA	TGCGCCAGCAGCCAAGATTGGGGCGGGGGCGAGACCCAGTACTTC	CASSQDWGGGETQYF
TRBV7-9	TRBJ2-5	NA	TRBD1	TGTGCCAGCAGCTCCGACAGGGGGCAGGAGACCCAGTACTTC	CASSSDRGQETQYF
TRBV5-1	TRBJ1-2	NA	NA	TGCGCCAGCAGCTTGGAGGGGACATTAGGCTATGGCTACACCTTC	CASSLEGTLGYGYTF
TRBV5-6	TRBJ1-5	NA	TRBD1	TGTGCCAGCAGCTTGTTTAGGGAGGAGGGGGCTTATCAGCCCCAGCATTTT	CASSLFREEGAYQPQHF
TRBV6-5	TRBJ2-7	once	NA	TGTGCCAGCAGTTACTCCGGGACTGGCCCCTACGAGCAGTACTTC	CASSYSGTGPYEQYF
TRBV7-9	TRBJ1-6	once	NA	TGTGCCAGCAGCCCAGGGTTCCGGAGTTCACCCCTCCACTTT	CASSPGFRSSPLHF
TRBV2	TRBJ2-2	few	TRBD2	TGTGCCAGCATGGGACTAGCGGCCACCGGGGAGCTGTTTTTT	CASMGLAATGELFF
TRBV20-1	TRBJ1-1	NA	NA	TGCAGTGCTAATATTGAAGCTTTCTTT	CSANIEAFF
TRBV28	TRBJ1-2	NA	TRBD1	TGTGCCAGCAGTCCCCGGGACAGGCGGGACTATGGCTACACCTTC	CASSPRDRRDYGYTF
TRBV7-9	TRBJ2-5	NA	NA	TGTGCCAGCAGCCGCCTTCGAAGCGCCTCAGAGACCCAGTACTTC	CASSRLRSASETQYF
TRBV10-3	TRBJ1-1	NA	NA	TGTGCCATCAGTGAGAACCGGGACACTCTTGAAGCTTTCTTT	CAISENRDTLEAFF
TRBV5-1	TRBJ2-7	NA	NA	TGCGCCAGCAGCTTGGCCGTGGGTAGTCAGGACGAGCAGTACTTC	CASSLAVGSQDEQYF
TRBV18	TRBJ2-1	NA	TRBD2	TGTGCCAGCTCACCACCGGGGAGGGGAAGCTCCTACAATGAGCAGTTCTTC	CASSPPGRGSSYNEQFF
TRBV6-5	TRBJ1-6	NA	TRBD1	TGTGCCAGCAGGGGGACAGGGCGGTCACCCCTCCACTTT	CASRGTGRSPLHF
TRBV10-1	TRBJ1-3	NA	TRBD1	TGCGCCAGCAGTGAGCCCGGACAGGGCCGAAACACCATATATTTT	CASSEPGQGRNTIYF
TRBV4-3	TRBJ1-6	NA	NA	TGCGCCAGCAGCCAAGAAGGCCAGCGGACTCCGAGTTATAATTCACCCCTCCACTTT	CASSQEGQRTPSYNSPLHF
TRBV6-2/TRBV6-3	TRBJ2-7	NA	NA	TGTGCCAGCAGTTACTCTAGCTACTCAAGCTCCTACGAGCAGTACTTC	CASSYSSYSSSYEQYF
TRBV5-1	TRBJ1-2	NA	TRBD1	TGCGCCAGCAGCCCGGGGACAGGGCATGGCTACACCTTC	CASSPGTGHGYTF
TRBV4-1	TRBJ1-2	NA	TRBD1	TGCGCCAGCAGCCCCGGACAGGGGGGAGACTATGGCTACACCTTC	CASSPGQGGDYGYTF
TRBV19	TRBJ1-2	NA	NA	TGTGCCAGTAGTTCCCGTTTGACATGGTCCGGCTACACCTTC	CASSSRLTWSGYTF